The 30 T cell receptor beta chains presented below share a single source sample, sequenced in a study of blood T cell repertoires in COVID-19 (dated by TCRdb to 2020 to 2022). Library prep was done by the immunoSEQ multiplex PCR assay. TCRdb holds this immuneACCESS table with in-frame rearrangements only. Some clones are missing; in checked studies, unresolved V genes explain under half, and the rest has no known cause. The sample data list about 210,000 clones, and 85% to 90% of these were observed just once. The biggest ten clones account for around 1.3% of the sample. The source material was PBMCs or T cells enriched from blood (not recorded which). These receptors were obtained from a young man who had recovered from COVID-19.

The genes are TRBV15 and TRBJ1-5, with unresolved D. With 2 bases removed from V and 2 bases from J, the gap between germline ends came to 4 bases. Per germline, CDR1 LNHNV and CDR2 YYDKDF (reference sequence). The CDR3 is 13 residues long. The CDR3 DNA follows: TGTGCCACCAGCAGACTCGGCAATCAGCCCCAGCATTTT. Protein sequence: CATSRLGNQPQHF.

The V and J genes are TRBV11-3 and TRBJ1-1; D is perhaps TRBD1 (6 bases). Germline assignment: CDR1 SGHNT and CDR2 YENEEA. The V end was cut by 5 bases, the J end by 1 base, with 11 bases between. The CDR3 has 14 amino acids. CDR3 DNA sequence: TGTGCCAGCAGCCGTCAGGGACAGAACACTGAAGCTTTCTTT. Its protein is CASSRQGQNTEAFF.

This chain links TRBV27 with TRBJ2-7; TRBD2 matches at 7 bases. The CDR3 spans 14 residues. Germline-derived CDR1 and CDR2 are MNHEY and SMNVEV (reference sequence). V trimming: 5 bases; J trimming: 3 bases; junction bases outside the gene matches: 7. CDR3 sequence: CASSQYRTSYEQYF. The CDR3 coding sequence is TGTGCCAGCAGTCAATACAGGACTAGCTACGAGCAGTACTTC.

This chain links TRBV27 with TRBJ2-7; weak D call: TRBD2 (6 bases). Germline V gene lookup returns CDR1 MNHEY and CDR2 SMNVEV (reference sequence). CDR3 length equals 15 residues. Between the trimmed V and J ends, which lost 6 bases and 3 bases, there was a span of 18 bases. The CDR3 region has the DNA TGTGCCAGCAGCCGAAAGGCCGGGGAGGTCTACGAGCAGTACTTC. Translating gives CASSRKAGEVYEQYF.

The chain joins TRBV7-2 to TRBJ1-1, with TRBD1 matching 7 bases. The CDR3 is 16 residues long. CDR1 is SGHTA, CDR2 FQGNSA, per germline. The trim removed 1 base at V and 7 bases at J, leaving 12 bases unmatched. The CDR3 is CASSLVEAIGGIEAFF. DNA for the CDR3: TGTGCCAGCAGCTTAGTAGAGGCTATAGGGGGCATTGAAGCTTTCTTT.

The CDR3 nucleotides read TGTGCCAGCAGCCTCAGTCTCCCCAATGAGCAGTTCTTC. Its protein is CASSLSLPNEQFF. The chain employs TRBV9 and TRBJ2-1, with D unclear. CDR1 is SGDLS and CDR2 is YYNGEE in the germline V gene. Between the trimmed V and J ends, which lost 4 bases and 6 bases, there was a span of 11 bases. CDR3 length equals 13 residues.

The chain combines TRBV6-7 with TRBJ2-3, with D perhaps matching TRBD2 (6 bases). TRBV6-7 is known as an ORF, though its function is uncertain. V was clipped by 10 bases and J by 3 bases, with 20 bases between them. The CDR3 length is 15 residues. The CDR3, as DNA: TGTGCCACCAATGGAGGGCCCCGTCAGACAGATACGCAGTATTTT. Translated, it gives CATNGGPRQTDTQYF.

The rearrangement links TRBV4-3 to TRBJ1-6, with 8 bases lining up with TRBD1. The V gene's germline CDR1 is LGHNA and CDR2 YSLEER. The CDR3 consists of 19 residues. V lost 0 bases to trimming and J lost 9 bases; unmatched junction nucleotides: 16. CDR3 sequence: CASSQDRGSNGQGGSPLHF. As DNA, the CDR3 is TGCGCCAGCAGCCAAGATCGAGGTTCTAACGGACAGGGAGGTTCACCCCTCCACTTT.

The chain links TRBV19 to TRBJ2-1, with 8 bases fitting TRBD1. Looked up from germline, CDR1 is LNHDA and CDR2 is SQIVND (reference sequence). The CDR3 runs 16 residues. J gave up 7 bases and V 3 bases, and 11 bases lay outside the gene matches. DNA for the CDR3: TGTGCCAGTAGTATGTCCAATTGGCAGGGGGCGAATGAGCAGTTCTTC. This encodes CASSMSNWQGANEQFF. The full variable domain, completed using reference TRBV19 and TRBJ2-1, is DGGITQSPKYLFRKEGQNVTLSCEQNLNHDAMYWYRQDPGQGLRLIYYSQIVNDFQKGDIAEGYSVSREKKESFPLTVTSAQKNPTAFYLCASSMSNWQGANEQFFGPGTRLTVL.

V usage is TRBV10-1 and J usage is TRBJ2-3; a weak D match, TRBD2 (5 bases). Trimming cost V 4 bases and J 1 base, with 6 bases left between them. The CDR3 length is 13 residues. From germline, CDR1 is WNHNN and CDR2 SYGVQD (reference sequence). CDR3 loop: CASSAGGTDTQYF. CDR3 nucleotide sequence: TGCGCCAGCAGTGCCGGGGGCACAGATACGCAGTATTTT.

This clone was counted a single time. V usage is TRBV2 and J usage is TRBJ2-7; 9 bases are a match to TRBD2. Unmatched junction bases numbered 15, after V lost 9 bases and J lost 3 bases. The CDR3 loop spans 16 amino acids. Germline loops: CDR1 SNHLY, CDR2 FYNNEI. The CDR3 region is CASTGGAGGDVYEQYF. As DNA, the CDR3 is TGTGCCAGTACCGGAGGGGCGGGAGGGGACGTCTACGAGCAGTACTTC.

This sequence joins TRBV7-6 and TRBJ2-1; 7 nucleotides line up with TRBD2. Looked up from germline, CDR1 is SGHVS and CDR2 is FNYEAQ. The CDR3 length is 15 residues. Trimming took 1 base from V and 7 from J; bases not matched to a gene: 7. The CDR3 is CASSLVWEGQNEQFF. CDR3 in DNA: TGTGCCAGCAGCTTAGTCTGGGAGGGCCAAAATGAGCAGTTCTTC.

V is TRBV7-9 and J is TRBJ1-5; a possible D gene is TRBD1 (5 bases). CDR3 length: 15 amino acids. Trimming removed 1 base at V and 3 bases at J, with 10 bases between. CDR1 and CDR2 from the germline V gene are SEHNR and FQNEAQ (reference sequence). In nucleotides, the CDR3 is TGTGCCAGCAGCTTAGGGGGCGGTTACAATCAGCCCCAGCATTTT. Its protein product is CASSLGGGYNQPQHF. The full variable domain, in which reference TRBV7-9 and TRBJ1-5 provide the parts outside the CDR3, is DTGVSQNPRHKITKRGQNVTFRCDPISEHNRLYWYRQTLGQGPEFLTYFQNEAQLEKSRLLSDRFSAERPKGSFSTLEIQRTEQGDSAMYLCASSLGGGYNQPQHFGDGTRLSIL.

V usage is TRBV19 and J usage is TRBJ2-1; 9 nucleotides agree with TRBD2. The CDR3 has 17 amino acids. Per germline, CDR1 LNHDA and CDR2 SQIVND (reference sequence). The V segment lost 10 bases and the J segment 7 bases; nucleotides outside the gene matches: 20. The CDR3 sequence: CATTLYGGTSQNNEQFF. The CDR3 region has the DNA TGTGCCACCACCCTCTACGGCGGGACTAGCCAAAATAATGAGCAGTTCTTC.

This clone has more than one count but fewer than ten. V and J are TRBV7-9 and TRBJ1-2; D gene uncertain. This CDR3 is 13 amino acids long. V was cut by 0 bases and J by 2 bases, with 4 bases left in between. Germline values: CDR1 SEHNR, CDR2 FQNEAQ (reference sequence). The DNA for the CDR3 is TGTGCCAGCAGCTTAGCCGGGAACTATGGCTACACCTTC. Its protein product is CASSLAGNYGYTF.

The chain joins TRBV13 to TRBJ2-5, with TRBD2 identical over 13 bases. The trim removed 5 bases at V and 3 bases at J, leaving 6 bases unmatched. The CDR3 length is 16 residues. The germline CDR1 and CDR2 sequences are PRHDT and FYEKMQ (reference sequence). This CDR3 is CASSDTLAGGKETQYF. As DNA, the CDR3 is TGTGCCAGCAGCGATACACTAGCGGGAGGGAAAGAGACCCAGTACTTC.

The count of this clone is one. The J gene is TRBJ1-4, the V gene TRBV2, with a tentative D call TRBD1 (6 bases). The germline gives CDR1 SNHLY, CDR2 FYNNEI. CDR3 size: 14 residues. The germline V and J ends were trimmed by 6 bases and 8 bases, with 16 bases remaining between them. The CDR3 DNA reads as TGTGCCAGCAGCCGACAGGTGGTACGGGAAAAACTGTTTTTT. Protein sequence: CASSRQVVREKLFF.

A single count supports this clone. The chain has TRBV15 and TRBJ2-1, with D possibly TRBD1 on 6 matching bases. Per the germline V gene, CDR1 is LNHNV and CDR2 is YYDKDF (reference sequence). V lost 4 bases to trimming and J lost 7 bases, with 11 bases between them. The CDR3 runs to 13 residues. As DNA, the CDR3 is TGTGCCACCAGCACCCAACAGGGAAATGAGCAGTTCTTC. Amino acids: CATSTQQGNEQFF. The whole variable domain, remainder taken from reference TRBV15 and TRBJ2-1, is DAMVIQNPRYQVTQFGKPVTLSCSQTLNHNVMYWYQQKSSQAPKLLFHYYDKDFNNEADTPDNFQSRRPNTSFCFLDIRSPGLGDTAMYLCATSTQQGNEQFFGPGTRLTVL.

CDR3 region: CAWSEGPLSEQYF. The CDR3 region has the DNA TGTGCCTGGAGTGAGGGGCCCCTCTCCGAGCAGTACTTC. The gene calls are TRBV30 and TRBJ2-7; the D gene is possibly TRBD1 (5 bases). Trimming took 1 base from V and 6 from J, leaving 13 bases between them. CDR1 is GTSNPN, CDR2 SVGIG, per germline (reference sequence). This CDR3 contains 13 residues.

This clone was seen only once. The chain joins TRBV27 to TRBJ1-6, with D perhaps TRBD1 (5 bases). This CDR3 is built from 17 residues. The germline V gene has CDR1 MNHEY and CDR2 SMNVEV (reference sequence). With 0 bases removed from V and 0 bases from J, the gap between germline ends came to 9 bases. DNA for the CDR3: TGTGCCAGCAGTTTATCTTCAGGGCTCTCCTATAATTCACCCCTCCACTTT. This translates into CASSLSSGLSYNSPLHF.

The chain combines TRBV4-1 with TRBJ2-3, with 8 bases identical to TRBD2. V lost 3 bases to trimming and J lost 2 bases; unmatched junction nucleotides: 7. This CDR3 has 16 residues. The germline V gene encodes CDR1 MGHRA and CDR2 YSYEKL. CDR3 sequence: CASSHRSGDTTDTQYF. As DNA, the CDR3 is TGCGCCAGCAGCCATCGTAGCGGGGACACCACAGATACGCAGTATTTT.

The V gene is TRBV4-3, the J gene TRBJ2-7; the match to TRBD2 covers 8 bases. The germline gives CDR1 LGHNA, CDR2 YSLEER. The CDR3 covers 17 residues. V dropped 1 base and J dropped 3; count of bases not matched to a gene: 11. CDR3 protein: CASSQGVSSGLNYEQYF. The CDR3, as DNA: TGCGCCAGCAGCCAAGGAGTATCTAGCGGGCTCAACTACGAGCAGTACTTC.

This clone has just one count. The chain has TRBV7-2 and TRBJ1-2; D is unclear. Trimming left V 1 base short and J 2 bases short, with 8 bases between. Germline lookup yields CDR1 SGHTA and CDR2 FQGNSA. The CDR3 loop spans 14 amino acids. CDR3 DNA sequence: TGTGCCAGCAGCTTAGAACTGGTAAACTATGGCTACACCTTC. Translation: CASSLELVNYGYTF.

This clone showed up just once. The chain carries TRBV7-8 and TRBJ2-7; TRBD2 matches at 12 bases. This CDR3 has 17 amino acids. The V segment lost 5 bases and the J segment 1 base; nucleotides outside the gene matches: 9. Germline loops: CDR1 SGHVS, CDR2 FQNEAQ. The DNA of the CDR3 is TGTGCCAGCAGCGCCCGACTAGCGGGAGAGTTTTCCTACGAGCAGTACTTC. Protein sequence: CASSARLAGEFSYEQYF.

The chain has TRBV28 and TRBJ1-6; no reliable D call. V was trimmed by 8 bases and J by 5 bases, leaving 22 bases between them. This CDR3 spans 17 amino acids. Looked up from germline, CDR1 is MDHEN and CDR2 is SYDVKM. The CDR3 sequence: CASGPWAQAVNNSPLHF. In nucleotides, the CDR3 is TGTGCCAGCGGGCCCTGGGCGCAAGCCGTTAATAATTCACCCCTCCACTTT. The whole variable domain, remainder taken from reference TRBV28 and TRBJ1-6, is DVKVTQSSRYLVKRTGEKVFLECVQDMDHENMFWYRQDPGLGLRLIYFSYDVKMKEKGDIPEGYSVSREKKERFSLILESASTNQTSMYLCASGPWAQAVNNSPLHFGNGTRLTVT.

The chain combines TRBV21-1 with TRBJ1-6. TRBV21-1 is annotated as a pseudogene. The CDR3 spans 15 residues. CDR3 residues: CASSNDPPEDSPLHF. The CDR3 nucleotides are TGTGCCAGCAGCAACGACCCCCCCGAGGATTCACCCCTCCACTTT.

This clone was found a few times. The chain recombines TRBV19 with TRBJ2-7; 7 nucleotides agree with TRBD1. The V segment lost 7 bases and the J segment 2 bases; nucleotides outside the gene matches: 8. The CDR3 has 14 residues. Germline V gene sequence: CDR1 LNHDA, CDR2 SQIVND (reference sequence). CDR3 DNA: TGTGCCAGTACCCCGGGACAGCAAACCTACGAGCAGTACTTC. It is translated as CASTPGQQTYEQYF.

This rearrangement joins TRBV9 to TRBJ2-5; D unresolved. The V end lost 0 bases, the J end lost 0 bases, and 6 bases lay between the germline ends. Per germline, CDR1 SGDLS and CDR2 YYNGEE. The CDR3 has 14 residues. CDR3 region: CASSVGANQETQYF. Here the CDR3 DNA reads TGTGCCAGCAGCGTAGGCGCCAACCAAGAGACCCAGTACTTC.

The sample holds a few counts of this clone. This chain joins TRBV14 and TRBJ1-5, with 10 bases lining up with TRBD1. Germline CDR1 is SGHDN and CDR2 is FVKESK. The CDR3 totals 19 residues. The trim removed 4 bases at V and 0 bases at J, leaving 12 bases unmatched. Written as DNA, the CDR3 is TGTGCCAGCAGCCTAAGACCGGGACAGGGGTTTTATAGCAATCAGCCCCAGCATTTT. This encodes CASSLRPGQGFYSNQPQHF.

This rearrangement joins TRBV5-1 to TRBJ1-3; no reliable D call. Trimming cost V 4 bases and J 0 bases, with 8 bases left between them. This CDR3 has 14 amino acids. Per the germline V gene, CDR1 is SGHRS and CDR2 is YFSETQ. CDR3 sequence: CASSIGVSGNTIYF. CDR3 sequence (DNA): TGCGCCAGCAGCATCGGGGTCTCTGGAAACACCATATATTTT.